The rows below give T cell receptor beta chains drawn from one sample of a study of control samples from healthy donors and cancer patients. TCRdb keeps only in-frame clones here, not all; method: immunoSEQ multiplex PCR. The data contain roughly 130,000 clones, 75% to 95% of them seen just once; the ten biggest clones take up about 9%. What was sequenced was blood. These receptors were collected from a man between 18 and 29 years old in good health. The CDR3 runs from the conserved cysteine through the conserved F or W. The order of the fields is CDR3 protein, CDR3 DNA, clone size, V gene, J gene, D gene. The D gene is left open where the match is weak. Where a row states a size, it is once, few, many or the class of an expanded clone; other rows omit it.

CDR3: CAWRGTGGSEQFF; DNA: TGTGCCTGGAGAGGAACCGGGGGGAGCGAGCAGTTCTTC; size: NA; V: TRBV30; J: TRBJ2-1; D: TRBD2
CDR3: CASSSNRWRRPGELFF; DNA: TGTGCCAGCAGCTCAAACAGGTGGCGTAGACCCGGGGAGCTGTTTTTT; size: NA; V: TRBV7-9; J: TRBJ2-2; D: NA
CDR3: CASSGGTGNEPYNSPLHF; DNA: TGTGCCAGCAGTGGGGGCACAGGGAACGAGCCTTATAATTCACCCCTCCACTTT; size: NA; V: TRBV6-1; J: TRBJ1-6; D: NA
CDR3: CASSLLGAGSEAFF; DNA: TGTGCCAGCAGCTTGTTAGGGGCAGGCAGTGAAGCTTTCTTT; size: NA; V: TRBV5-8; J: TRBJ1-1; D: NA
CDR3: CASSGPARNEQFF; DNA: TGTGCCAGCAGCGGACCCGCCCGCAATGAGCAGTTCTTC; size: NA; V: TRBV6-6; J: TRBJ2-1; D: NA
CDR3: CASSFSGNTEAFF; DNA: TGTGCCAGCAGCTTTTCAGGGAACACTGAAGCTTTCTTT; size: NA; V: TRBV12-1; J: TRBJ1-1; D: NA
CDR3: CASSPPGQGVDTQYF; DNA: TGTGCCAGCAGCCCCCCTGGACAGGGCGTAGATACGCAGTATTTT; size: NA; V: TRBV7-9; J: TRBJ2-3; D: TRBD1
CDR3: CASSLQTGLDEQYF; DNA: TGCGCCAGCAGCCTACAGACAGGTTTGGACGAGCAGTACTTC; size: NA; V: TRBV5-1; J: TRBJ2-7; D: NA
CDR3: CASSLSGGAADTQYF; DNA: TGTGCCAGCAGCCTTAGCGGGGGGGCCGCAGATACGCAGTATTTT; size: NA; V: TRBV4-2; J: TRBJ2-3; D: TRBD2
CDR3: CASSTSGDEQFF; DNA: TGTGCCAGCAGTACTAGCGGGGATGAGCAGTTCTTC; size: NA; V: TRBV12-3/TRBV12-4; J: TRBJ2-1; D: TRBD2
CDR3: CAWSVRGGNEKLFF; DNA: TGTGCCTGGAGTGTACGAGGAGGAAATGAAAAACTGTTTTTT; size: NA; V: TRBV30; J: TRBJ1-4; D: NA
CDR3: CASRAGVKEKLFF; DNA: TGCGCCAGCAGGGCCGGGGTTAAGGAAAAACTGTTTTTT; size: NA; V: TRBV5-1; J: TRBJ1-4; D: NA
CDR3: CASSPNRDRSASPLHF; DNA: TGTGCCAGCTCACCAAACCGGGACAGGAGTGCTTCACCCCTCCACTTT; size: NA; V: TRBV18; J: TRBJ1-6; D: TRBD1
CDR3: CAWSVWPYSRENTIYF; DNA: TGTGCCTGGAGTGTATGGCCCTATTCTCGTGAAAACACCATATATTTT; size: medium-sized; V: TRBV30; J: TRBJ1-3; D: NA
CDR3: CSVVSAGWGYGYTF; DNA: TGCAGCGTTGTATCGGCAGGGTGGGGCTATGGCTACACCTTC; size: NA; V: TRBV29-1; J: TRBJ1-2; D: NA
CDR3: CASRASGTGLNIQYF; DNA: TGTGCCAGCAGGGCTAGCGGGACGGGCTTGAACATTCAGTACTTC; size: NA; V: TRBV6-5; J: TRBJ2-4; D: TRBD2
CDR3: CAWRHIRTGTRYTF; DNA: TGTGCCTGGAGGCACATCAGGACAGGGACGCGCTACACCTTC; size: NA; V: TRBV30; J: TRBJ1-2; D: TRBD1
CDR3: CAWSIGRVGYTF; DNA: TGTGCCTGGAGTATAGGGAGGGTTGGCTACACCTTC; size: NA; V: TRBV30; J: TRBJ1-2; D: NA
CDR3: CASSQAGFEYEQYF; DNA: TGTGCCAGCAGCCAGGCAGGATTCGAATACGAGCAGTACTTC; size: few; V: TRBV3-1/TRBV3-2; J: TRBJ2-7; D: NA
CDR3: CASSRGQSTDTQYF; DNA: TGTGCCAGCAGCAGGGGACAGAGCACAGATACGCAGTATTTT; size: NA; V: TRBV9; J: TRBJ2-3; D: TRBD1
CDR3: CASSYKGREKLFF; DNA: TGTGCCAGCAGTTACAAGGGGAGAGAAAAACTGTTTTTT; size: NA; V: TRBV6-6; J: TRBJ1-4; D: NA
CDR3: CASSFVAGVGETQYF; DNA: TGTGCCAGCAGCTTTGTGGCAGGGGTCGGGGAGACCCAGTACTTC; size: once; V: TRBV5-4; J: TRBJ2-5; D: NA
CDR3: CASSVGTLGEAKNIQYF; DNA: TGTGCCAGCAGCGTAGGTACCCTTGGAGAAGCCAAAAACATTCAGTACTTC; size: NA; V: TRBV9; J: TRBJ2-4; D: NA
CDR3: CASSSGSGNTIYF; DNA: TGTGCCAGCAGCTCCGGCTCTGGAAACACCATATATTTT; size: few; V: TRBV5-4; J: TRBJ1-3; D: NA
CDR3: CASGLGGGRGYTF; DNA: TGTGCTAGTGGCCTAGGGGGAGGTAGAGGCTACACCTTC; size: NA; V: TRBV12-5; J: TRBJ1-2; D: NA
CDR3: CAISISGEGTEAFF; DNA: TGTGCCATCAGTATTTCAGGGGAGGGCACTGAAGCTTTCTTT; size: NA; V: TRBV10-3; J: TRBJ1-1; D: NA
CDR3: CASRRGTGDSNQPQHF; DNA: TGTGCCAGTAGAAGGGGGACAGGGGATAGCAATCAGCCCCAGCATTTT; size: NA; V: TRBV19; J: TRBJ1-5; D: TRBD1
CDR3: CASSESRPAGQYF; DNA: TGCGCCAGCAGTGAGTCGAGGCCAGCTGGGCAGTACTTC; size: NA; V: TRBV10-1; J: TRBJ2-7; D: NA
CDR3: CARSQGYEQYF; DNA: TGTGCCCGGAGTCAGGGCTACGAGCAGTACTTC; size: NA; V: TRBV30; J: TRBJ2-7; D: NA
CDR3: CASSIGQGAREQYF; DNA: TGTGCCAGTAGTATAGGGCAGGGGGCTCGCGAGCAGTACTTC; size: NA; V: TRBV19; J: TRBJ2-7; D: TRBD1
CDR3: CASSLGTGGGYTF; DNA: TGTGCCAGCAGCTTGGGGACGGGCGGGGGCTACACCTTC; size: NA; V: TRBV5-6; J: TRBJ1-2; D: NA
CDR3: CASSPNAQETQYF; DNA: TGTGCCAGCTCTCCCAACGCCCAAGAGACCCAGTACTTC; size: NA; V: TRBV18; J: TRBJ2-5; D: NA
CDR3: CASSRRPGPTNEKLFF; DNA: TGTGCCAGTAGTCGTCGACCGGGACCAACTAATGAAAAACTGTTTTTT; size: NA; V: TRBV19; J: TRBJ1-4; D: NA
CDR3: CASQARSTDTQYF; DNA: TGTGCCAGCCAGGCCAGGAGCACAGATACGCAGTATTTT; size: NA; V: TRBV9; J: TRBJ2-3; D: NA
CDR3: CAISGLLAGGQNTGELFF; DNA: TGTGCCATCAGTGGTCTGCTAGCGGGGGGTCAGAACACCGGGGAGCTGTTTTTT; size: NA; V: TRBV10-3; J: TRBJ2-2; D: TRBD2
CDR3: CASSFTGNQPQHF; DNA: TGTGCCAGCAGTTTCACAGGGAATCAGCCCCAGCATTTT; size: NA; V: TRBV12-3/TRBV12-4; J: TRBJ1-5; D: NA
CDR3: CASGLEPFYTEAFF; DNA: TGTGCTAGTGGTTTGGAGCCTTTTTACACTGAAGCTTTCTTT; size: NA; V: TRBV12-5; J: TRBJ1-1; D: NA
CDR3: CSGSDSTEAFF; DNA: TGCAGCGGGAGTGACAGCACTGAAGCTTTCTTT; size: NA; V: TRBV29-1; J: TRBJ1-1; D: NA
CDR3: CASRLDRYTEAFF; DNA: TGCGCCAGCAGACTGGACCGCTACACTGAAGCTTTCTTT; size: NA; V: TRBV10-1; J: TRBJ1-1; D: NA
CDR3: CASSLGGDGNTIYF; DNA: TGCGCCAGCAGCTTGGGAGGGGATGGAAACACCATATATTTT; size: once; V: TRBV5-1; J: TRBJ1-3; D: NA
CDR3: CASSYLAGGAYNEQFF; DNA: TGTGCCAGCAGTTACTTAGCGGGGGGGGCCTACAATGAGCAGTTCTTC; size: once; V: TRBV6-6; J: TRBJ2-1; D: TRBD2
CDR3: CASSLSFGQEQFF; DNA: TGTGCCAGCAGCTTATCTTTCGGGCAGGAGCAGTTCTTC; size: once; V: TRBV13; J: TRBJ2-1; D: NA
CDR3: CASSQDRGPGRETQYF; DNA: TGTGCCAGCAGCCAAGATCGGGGGCCAGGGAGGGAGACCCAGTACTTC; size: NA; V: TRBV3-1/TRBV3-2; J: TRBJ2-5; D: NA
CDR3: CAWSAAGGLSSYNEQFF; DNA: TGTGCCTGGAGTGCAGCGGGGGGGCTTAGCTCCTACAATGAGCAGTTCTTC; size: NA; V: TRBV30; J: TRBJ2-1; D: TRBD2
CDR3: CASSPRPGQPNTGELFF; DNA: TGTGCCAGCTCACCGCGACCGGGACAGCCGAACACCGGGGAGCTGTTTTTT; size: NA; V: TRBV18; J: TRBJ2-2; D: TRBD1
CDR3: CASSPGPRDTIYF; DNA: TGCGCCAGCAGCCCCGGACCTCGGGACACCATATATTTT; size: NA; V: TRBV4-1; J: TRBJ1-3; D: NA
CDR3: CASSRGQYPDTQYF; DNA: TGTGCCAGCAGTCGGGGACAGTACCCGGATACGCAGTATTTT; size: NA; V: TRBV6-4; J: TRBJ2-3; D: TRBD1
CDR3: CASSLWTSGGPYNEQFF; DNA: TGTGCCAGCAGCCTGTGGACTAGCGGGGGCCCCTACAATGAGCAGTTCTTC; size: NA; V: TRBV7-2; J: TRBJ2-1; D: TRBD2
CDR3: CASSPQGGGPQHF; DNA: TGTGCCAGCAGCCCGCAGGGCGGGGGACCCCAGCATTTT; size: NA; V: TRBV3-1/TRBV3-2; J: TRBJ1-5; D: NA